The clone carrying this T cell receptor beta chain has just one count. Sequenced by immunoSEQ multiplex PCR; TCRdb stores in-frame clones only, minus some. The table records 15,000 to 20,000 clones, 82% of them present only once. This entry is derived from a study of graft-versus-host responses after intestinal transplantation. Trimming took 5 bases from V and 5 from J, leaving 12 bases between them. The CDR3 is 14 residues long. The germline gives CDR1 MGHRA, CDR2 YSYEKL. Both intraepithelial and lamina propria lymphocytes were released by processing graft tissue. The source is a human patient who received an intestinal transplant, so some T cells may come from the graft donor. Sequencing was performed on ileum tissue, taken 17 days after transplant. The rearrangement links TRBV4-1 to TRBJ2-2, with a possible D match to TRBD1 (5 bases). The CDR3 region has the DNA TGCGCCAGCAGCGCTGGACCAGGGACCGGGGAGCTGTTTTTT. As protein: CASSAGPGTGELFF.